This T cell receptor (beta chain) was obtained from a study of control samples from healthy donors and cancer patients. Measured with immunoSEQ multiplex PCR; TCRdb has only the in-frame clones, and not every one. The sample has fewer than 500,000 clones, roughly 90% seen once. The CDR3 runs to 15 residues. V lost 6 bases and J lost 8, with 20 bases in between. Germline-derived CDR1 and CDR2 are SNHLY and FYNNEI. Sample: PBMCs. This receptor was obtained from a man aged 35-49 years with head and neck cancer. The V gene is TRBV2, the J gene TRBJ2-1; possibly TRBD2 for D (5 bases). CDR3 sequence: CASRDTGEPRHEQFF. The CDR3 coding sequence is TGTGCCAGCAGGGATACCGGGGAACCCCGCCATGAGCAGTTCTTC.